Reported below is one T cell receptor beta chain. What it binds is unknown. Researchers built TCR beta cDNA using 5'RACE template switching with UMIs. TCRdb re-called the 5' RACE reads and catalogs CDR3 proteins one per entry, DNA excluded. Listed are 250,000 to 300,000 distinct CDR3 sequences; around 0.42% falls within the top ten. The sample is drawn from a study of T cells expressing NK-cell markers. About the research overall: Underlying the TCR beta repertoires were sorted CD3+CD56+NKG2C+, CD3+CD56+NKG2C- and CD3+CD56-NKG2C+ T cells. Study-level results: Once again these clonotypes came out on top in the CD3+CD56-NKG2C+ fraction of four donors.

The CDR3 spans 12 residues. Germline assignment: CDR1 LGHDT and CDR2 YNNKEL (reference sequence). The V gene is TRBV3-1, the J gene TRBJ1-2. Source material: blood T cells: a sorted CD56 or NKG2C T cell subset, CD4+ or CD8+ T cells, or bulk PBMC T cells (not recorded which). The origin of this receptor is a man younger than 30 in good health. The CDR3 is CASARGNYGYTF.